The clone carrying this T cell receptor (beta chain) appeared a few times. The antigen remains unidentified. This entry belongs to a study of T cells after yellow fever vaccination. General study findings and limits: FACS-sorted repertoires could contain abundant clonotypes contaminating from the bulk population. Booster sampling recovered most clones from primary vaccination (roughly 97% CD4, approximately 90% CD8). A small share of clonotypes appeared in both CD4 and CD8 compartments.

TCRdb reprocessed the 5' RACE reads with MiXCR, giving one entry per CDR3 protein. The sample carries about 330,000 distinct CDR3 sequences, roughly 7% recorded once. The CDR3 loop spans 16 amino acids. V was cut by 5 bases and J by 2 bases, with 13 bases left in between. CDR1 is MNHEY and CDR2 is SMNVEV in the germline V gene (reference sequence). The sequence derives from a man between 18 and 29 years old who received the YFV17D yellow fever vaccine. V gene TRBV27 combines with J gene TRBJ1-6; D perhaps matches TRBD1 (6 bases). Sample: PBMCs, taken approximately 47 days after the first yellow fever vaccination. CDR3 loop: CASSTTGSPYNSPLHF. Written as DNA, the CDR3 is TGTGCCAGCAGTACAACAGGGTCGCCCTATAATTCACCCCTCCACTTT.